Sequencing of this T cell receptor (beta chain) was carried out in a study of Graves' ophthalmopathy and Graves' hyperthyroidism. Points on this clonotype: Its antigen is not known.

Study outcomes and limitations: Blood shared most expanded thyroid clonotypes above 0.001 frequency.

RNA transcripts were the template, and TCR beta CDR3 regions were amplified from them. Second-round multiplex PCR came after first-round RT-PCR with HTBI primers. MiXCR was run by TCRdb on the multiplex PCR reads, yielding one entry per CDR3 protein. The profile shows more than 550,000 distinct CDR3 sequences, under 50% of them singletons. The diagnosis combined clinical symptoms, thyroxine, TRAb, thyroid ultrasound and orbital computed tomography scans. The CDR3 has 18 residues. Germline V gene lookup returns CDR1 SGHTA and CDR2 FQGNSA. The chain employs TRBV7-2 and TRBJ2-7; 10 bases fit TRBD1. The DNA end lines up better with TRBJ2-1; the J call may be wrong. Material: peripheral blood. This clonotype was sampled from an adult man with Graves' ophthalmopathy. The CDR3 spells CASSLVASWDRGNNEQFF. CDR3 nucleotides: TGTGCCAGCAGCTTAGTGGCGTCCTGGGACAGGGGAAACAATGAGCAGTTCTTC.